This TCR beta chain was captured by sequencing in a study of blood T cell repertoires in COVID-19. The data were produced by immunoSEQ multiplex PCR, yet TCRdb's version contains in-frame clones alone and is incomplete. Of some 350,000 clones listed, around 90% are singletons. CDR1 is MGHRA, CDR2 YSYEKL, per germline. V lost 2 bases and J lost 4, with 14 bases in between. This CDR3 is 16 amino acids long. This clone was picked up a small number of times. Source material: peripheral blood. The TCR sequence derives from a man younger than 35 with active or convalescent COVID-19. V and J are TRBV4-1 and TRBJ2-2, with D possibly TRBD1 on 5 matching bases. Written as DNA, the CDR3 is TGCGCCAGCAGCCAAAGGCCAAGAGACAGCACCGGGGAGCTGTTTTTT. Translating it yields CASSQRPRDSTGELFF.